Listed below are T cell receptor beta chains from one sample, sequenced in a study of Graves' ophthalmopathy and Graves' hyperthyroidism. One entry per CDR3 protein results from TCRdb running MiXCR on the multiplex PCR reads. This table holds around 660,000 distinct CDR3 sequences, about 41% found once. The sequencing sample was made of peripheral blood. These receptor sequences come from an adult man with Graves' ophthalmopathy. CDR3s include the opening cysteine and the closing phenylalanine or tryptophan. The D gene is left open where the match is weak. Clone sizes are given selectively: once, few, many, or a class where the clone is expanded.

v_call,d_call,j_call,clone_size,cdr3_aa,cdr3_nt
TRBV10-2,TRBD1,TRBJ1-5,once,CASNRGTGNQPQHF,TGCGCCAGCAACCGCGGGACAGGCAATCAGCCCCAGCATTTT
TRBV5-1,.,TRBJ1-1,few,CASSLAGGGRNTEAFF,TGCGCCAGCAGCTTGGCCGGGGGGGGCCGGAACACTGAAGCTTTCTTT
TRBV20-1,.,TRBJ2-5,.,CSARSATGWAQYF,TGCAGCGCCCGATCAGCGACAGGATGGGCCCAGTACTTC
TRBV19,TRBD2,TRBJ2-7,.,CASSDGGSSYEQYF,TGTGCCAGTAGTGACGGCGGGAGCTCCTACGAGCAGTACTTC
TRBV25-1,.,TRBJ2-5,.,CASMTGAEETQYF,TGTGCTAGTATGACTGGGGCGGAAGAGACCCAGTACTTC
TRBV15,TRBD2,TRBJ2-5,.,CATSGLAGTGAQYF,TGTGCCACCAGCGGACTAGCGGGGACAGGGGCCCAGTACTTC
TRBV12-3/TRBV12-4,.,TRBJ1-1,.,CASSFSGPTEAFF,TGTGCCAGCAGTTTTTCAGGCCCGACTGAAGCTTTCTTT
TRBV10-3,TRBD1,TRBJ1-1,.,CAISTGGSEAFF,TGTGCCATCAGTACAGGGGGCTCTGAAGCTTTCTTT
TRBV24-1,.,TRBJ2-7,.,CATSVVGRPYEQYF,TGTGCCACCAGTGTTGTGGGGAGGCCCTACGAGCAGTACTTC
TRBV7-8,.,TRBJ2-5,many,CASSLGERQYF,TGTGCCAGCAGCTTAGGGGAACGGCAGTACTTC
TRBV7-2,TRBD2,TRBJ2-5,once,CASNPGGQYF,TGTGCCAGCAACCCGGGGGGCCAGTACTTC
TRBV3-1,.,TRBJ1-4,.,CASSQRIGTLLFF,TGTGCCAGCAGCCAAAGGATAGGGACCCTACTGTTTTTT